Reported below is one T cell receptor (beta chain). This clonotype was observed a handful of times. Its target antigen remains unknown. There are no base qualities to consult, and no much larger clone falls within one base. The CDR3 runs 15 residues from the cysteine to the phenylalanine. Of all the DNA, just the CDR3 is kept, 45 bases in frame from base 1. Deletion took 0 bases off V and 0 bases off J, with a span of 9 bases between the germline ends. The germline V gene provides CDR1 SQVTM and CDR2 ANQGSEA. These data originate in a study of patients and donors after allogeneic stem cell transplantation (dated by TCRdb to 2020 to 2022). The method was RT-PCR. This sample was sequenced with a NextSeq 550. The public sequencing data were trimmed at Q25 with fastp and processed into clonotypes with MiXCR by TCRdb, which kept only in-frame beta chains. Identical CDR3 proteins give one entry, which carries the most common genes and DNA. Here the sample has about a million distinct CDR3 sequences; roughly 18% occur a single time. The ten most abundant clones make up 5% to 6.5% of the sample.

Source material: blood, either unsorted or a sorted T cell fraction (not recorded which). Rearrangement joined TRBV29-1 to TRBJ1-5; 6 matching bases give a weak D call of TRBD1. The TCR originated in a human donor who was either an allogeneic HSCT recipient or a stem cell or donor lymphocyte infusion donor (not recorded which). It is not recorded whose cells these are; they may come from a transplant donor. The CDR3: CSVEEAGHSNQPQHF. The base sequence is TGCAGCGTTGAAGAGGCGGGACATAGCAATCAGCCCCAGCATTTT.